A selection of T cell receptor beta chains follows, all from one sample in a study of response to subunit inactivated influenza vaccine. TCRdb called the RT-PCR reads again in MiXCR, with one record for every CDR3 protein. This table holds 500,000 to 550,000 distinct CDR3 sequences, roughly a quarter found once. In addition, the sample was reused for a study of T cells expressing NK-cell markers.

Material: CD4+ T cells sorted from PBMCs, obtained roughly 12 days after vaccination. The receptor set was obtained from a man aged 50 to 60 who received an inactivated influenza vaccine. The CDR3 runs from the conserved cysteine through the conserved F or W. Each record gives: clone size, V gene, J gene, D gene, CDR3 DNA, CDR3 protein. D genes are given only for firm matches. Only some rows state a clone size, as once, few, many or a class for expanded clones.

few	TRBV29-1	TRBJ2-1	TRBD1	TGCAGCGTTTCCGGGACAGGGGGCTTTAGTGAGCAGTTCTTC	CSVSGTGGFSEQFF
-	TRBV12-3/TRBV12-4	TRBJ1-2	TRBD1	TGTGCCAGCAGTTACGGGGGGACAGGAGGCTACACCTTC	CASSYGGTGGYTF
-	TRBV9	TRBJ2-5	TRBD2	TGTGCCAGCAGCGCAGGACTAGTGTTCGAGGAGACCCAGTACTTC	CASSAGLVFEETQYF
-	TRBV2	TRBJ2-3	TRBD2	TGTGCCAGCAGTTTTACTAGCGGGAGGACAGATACGCAGTATTTT	CASSFTSGRTDTQYF
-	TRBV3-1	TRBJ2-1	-	TGTGCCAGCAGCCACCGACAGTTTAATGAGCAGTTCTTC	CASSHRQFNEQFF
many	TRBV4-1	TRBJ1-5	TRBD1	TGCGCCAGCAGCCTCAGGACAGGGGGACAGCCCCAGCATTTT	CASSLRTGGQPQHF
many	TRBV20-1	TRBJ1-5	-	TGCAGTGTCCTTACCGGAGGCAATCAGCCCCAGCATTTT	CSVLTGGNQPQHF
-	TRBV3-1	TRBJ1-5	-	TGTGCCAGCAGCCAATCATGGGGTTCTGGCCAGCCCCAGCATTTT	CASSQSWGSGQPQHF
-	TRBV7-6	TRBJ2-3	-	TGTGCCAGCAGCTTAGTAGGATCTAGGGCAGATACGCAGTATTTT	CASSLVGSRADTQYF
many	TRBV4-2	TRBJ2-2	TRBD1	TGTGCCAGCAGCCCTGACAGGGCCGGGGAGCTGTTTTTT	CASSPDRAGELFF
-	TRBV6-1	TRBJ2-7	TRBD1	TGTGCCAGCATTCAAGTGGACAGGGGTTACGAGCAGTACTTC	CASIQVDRGYEQYF
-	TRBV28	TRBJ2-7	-	TGTGCCAGCAGTTTGGACGACGAGCAGTACTTC	CASSLDDEQYF
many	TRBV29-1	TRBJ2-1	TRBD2	TGCAGCGTTGCTGGACTAGCGGGAAGTGAGCAGTTCTTC	CSVAGLAGSEQFF
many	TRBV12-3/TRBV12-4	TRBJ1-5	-	TGTGCCAGCAGCCTTTCTGGGGCTGGGAATCAGCCCCAGCATTTT	CASSLSGAGNQPQHF
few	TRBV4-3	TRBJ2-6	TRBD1	TGCGCCAGCAGCCAAGACCTCGACAGGGTTAAAGCCAACGTCCTGACTTTC	CASSQDLDRVKANVLTF
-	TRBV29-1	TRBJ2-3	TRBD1	TGCAGCGTAACACAGGGGGATACGCAGTATTTT	CSVTQGDTQYF
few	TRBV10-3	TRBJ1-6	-	TGTGCCATCAGTGAGGTGGCTAAGGTTAATTCACCCCTCCACTTT	CAISEVAKVNSPLHF
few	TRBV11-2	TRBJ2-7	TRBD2	TGTGCCAGCAGCTTAGATTCCGGGGGGGACTACGAGCAGTACTTC	CASSLDSGGDYEQYF
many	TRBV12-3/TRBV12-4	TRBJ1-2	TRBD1	TGTGCCAGCAGTTTCCATGGACAGGGGCACTCTAACTATGGCTACACCTTC	CASSFHGQGHSNYGYTF
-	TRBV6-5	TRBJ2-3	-	TGTGCCAGCAGGTATCTCCAAGCTGCTAGCACAGATACGCAGTATTTT	CASRYLQAASTDTQYF